A selection of T cell receptor beta chains follows, all from one sample in a study of PD-1 blockade in classical Hodgkin lymphoma. Measured with immunoSEQ multiplex PCR; TCRdb has only the in-frame clones, and not every one. The sample lists roughly 150,000 clones, approximately 72% occurring once. The sample here was peripheral blood mononuclear cells (PBMCs), taken before the second cycle of nivolumab. The receptor set was obtained from a human donor with classical Hodgkin lymphoma. Each CDR3 is given with its conserved first and last residue. A D gene is named only where the DNA matches it firmly. Part of the rows lack a size; the others show once, few, many or a class for expanded clones.

CDR3,DNA,D,length,V,size,J
CASRGGQGYNYGYTF,TGTGCCAGCAGGGGGGGACAGGGTTATAACTATGGCTACACCTTC,TRBD1,15,TRBV2,.,TRBJ1-2
CASSPPQGEGNEQFF,TGTGCCAGCTCACCACCACAGGGAGAGGGTAATGAGCAGTTCTTC,.,15,TRBV18,.,TRBJ2-1
CATISRWGSGQETQYF,TGTGCCACCATATCCCGTTGGGGGAGTGGACAAGAGACCCAGTACTTC,.,16,TRBV5-8,.,TRBJ2-5
CASRAQGGYNSPLHF,TGTGCCAGCAGGGCCCAGGGAGGTTATAATTCACCCCTCCACTTT,.,15,TRBV6-5,.,TRBJ1-6
CASSYSFSGYGYTF,TGTGCCAGCAGTTACTCATTTTCTGGCTATGGCTACACCTTC,.,14,TRBV6-5,once,TRBJ1-2
CASGRTGISGPSNQPQHF,TGTGCCAGTGGTCGGACAGGGATTAGTGGGCCTAGCAATCAGCCCCAGCATTTT,TRBD1,18,TRBV19,once,TRBJ1-5
CASTNRPSGNTIYF,TGTGCCAGCACGAACAGGCCCTCTGGAAACACCATATATTTT,.,14,TRBV9,.,TRBJ1-3
CASSIARGETQYF,TGTGCCAGTAGTATAGCAAGGGGCGAGACCCAGTACTTC,.,13,TRBV19,few,TRBJ2-5
CASSLRTALSTNEKLFF,TGTGCCAGCAGCCTAAGGACAGCTCTCTCAACTAATGAAAAACTGTTTTTT,.,17,TRBV5-6,.,TRBJ1-4
CASSPGQRTYEQYF,TGTGCCAGCTCACCGGGACAGAGAACCTACGAGCAGTACTTC,TRBD1,14,TRBV18,few,TRBJ2-7
CASSVGQYNEQFF,TGTGCCAGCAGCGTAGGACAGTACAATGAGCAGTTCTTC,.,13,TRBV9,once,TRBJ2-1
CASSHNEGTPYTF,TGTGCCAGCAGTCACAATGAGGGTACTCCCTACACCTTC,.,13,TRBV6-5,.,TRBJ1-2
CASSVAGQHSPLHF,TGTGCCAGCAGCGTAGCAGGGCAGCATTCACCCCTCCACTTT,.,14,TRBV9,.,TRBJ1-6
CASSLGGIVRPNYEQYF,TGTGCCAGCAGCTTAGGGGGGATTGTGCGGCCGAACTACGAGCAGTACTTC,.,17,TRBV11-2,.,TRBJ2-7
CAIRGSYNSPLHF,TGTGCCATCAGAGGATCCTATAATTCACCCCTCCACTTT,.,13,TRBV6-5,.,TRBJ1-6
CASSGWDPVLGGQYF,TGTGCCAGCAGTGGTTGGGACCCCGTCCTTGGAGGGCAGTACTTC,.,15,TRBV6-5,.,TRBJ2-7
CASRQEVNEQFF,TGTGCCAGCCGACAGGAGGTCAATGAGCAGTTCTTC,.,12,TRBV2,.,TRBJ2-1
CASSLQGTTDTQYF,TGCGCCAGCAGCTTGCAGGGGACCACAGATACGCAGTATTTT,.,14,TRBV5-1,.,TRBJ2-3
CASRGTASNQPQHF,TGTGCCAGCAGGGGGACAGCTAGCAATCAGCCCCAGCATTTT,TRBD1,14,TRBV6-5,many,TRBJ1-5
CASSDPGGSWETQYF,TGTGCCAGCAGTGATCCTGGGGGTAGCTGGGAGACCCAGTACTTC,.,15,TRBV6-1,few,TRBJ2-5
CASSDPHETGGYEQYF,TGTGCCAGCAGCGACCCCCATGAGACAGGAGGCTACGAGCAGTACTTC,.,16,TRBV5-8,.,TRBJ2-7
CASAKVATDNSPLHF,TGTGCCAGCGCAAAGGTTGCCACAGATAATTCACCCCTCCACTTT,.,15,TRBV18,.,TRBJ1-6
CASSFTSGSYEQYF,TGTGCCAGCAGCTTCACTAGCGGGAGTTACGAGCAGTACTTC,TRBD2,14,TRBV7-2,medium-sized,TRBJ2-7
CASGLVQQSSSGSTVTQYF,TGTGCTAGTGGTTTGGTACAACAATCCTCTAGCGGGAGTACGGTTACGCAGTATTTT,TRBD2,19,TRBV12-5,.,TRBJ2-3
CASRLTGSSGNTIYF,TGTGCCAGCAGGCTGACAGGTAGCTCTGGAAACACCATATATTTT,.,15,TRBV6-5,.,TRBJ1-3
CASRHSPTAGGTGELFF,TGTGCCAGCAGACACTCTCCTACGGCGGGGGGCACCGGGGAGCTGTTTTTT,TRBD2,17,TRBV13,.,TRBJ2-2
CASSYPPDEQFF,TGTGCCAGCAGTTACCCACCGGATGAGCAGTTCTTC,.,12,TRBV6-5,.,TRBJ2-1
CASSLGRDYSNQPQHF,TGTGCCAGCAGCTTGGGCCGGGACTATAGCAATCAGCCCCAGCATTTT,.,16,TRBV5-6,.,TRBJ1-5
CASSISFAGSGELFF,TGTGCCAGTAGTATTTCTTTTGCTGGGTCCGGGGAGCTGTTTTTT,.,15,TRBV19,.,TRBJ2-2
CASRTGGVSYEQYF,TGCGCCAGCAGGACAGGGGGCGTCTCCTACGAGCAGTACTTC,TRBD1,14,TRBV5-1,.,TRBJ2-7
CASSLASGEQYF,TGTGCCAGCAGCTTAGCTAGCGGCGAGCAGTACTTC,.,12,TRBV7-9,.,TRBJ2-7
CASISQGWDRVNQPQHF,TGTGCCAGCATCTCCCAGGGATGGGATAGGGTCAATCAGCCCCAGCATTTT,.,17,TRBV28,.,TRBJ1-5
CASSWGQGGRQAFF,TGCGCCAGCAGTTGGGGACAGGGGGGTAGACAAGCTTTCTTT,TRBD1,14,TRBV10-2,.,TRBJ1-1
CASSSSRRRGGELFF,TGTGCCAGCAGCAGTAGCCGGAGACGGGGCGGGGAGCTGTTTTTT,.,15,TRBV13,.,TRBJ2-2
CASSQQDTGELFF,TGTGCCAGCAGCCAACAGGACACCGGGGAGCTGTTTTTT,.,13,TRBV7-2,.,TRBJ2-2
CASSLGGGRSYNSPLHF,TGTGCCAGCAGCTTGGGTGGGGGCCGATCCTATAATTCACCCCTCCACTTT,.,17,TRBV7-9,once,TRBJ1-6
CASTNRAPLEPQHF,TGTGCCAGCACGAACAGGGCTCCACTGGAGCCCCAGCATTTT,.,14,TRBV6-1,.,TRBJ1-5
CASSYSIGEAFF,TGTGCCAGCAGTTACTCGATAGGTGAAGCTTTCTTT,.,12,TRBV6-5,many,TRBJ1-1
CASSRGQTYNEQFF,TGTGCCAGCAGCCGGGGACAGACCTACAATGAGCAGTTCTTC,TRBD1,14,TRBV5-4,.,TRBJ2-1
CASSSSGQWPEAFF,TGTGCCAGTAGTTCCTCGGGACAGTGGCCCGAAGCTTTCTTT,TRBD1,14,TRBV19,.,TRBJ1-1
CASSPLAGAFRTQYF,TGTGCCAGCAGTCCGCTAGCGGGAGCCTTTCGTACGCAGTATTTT,TRBD2,15,TRBV6-5,.,TRBJ2-3
CASSVTTGELFF,TGTGCCAGCAGCGTAACGACCGGGGAGCTGTTTTTT,.,12,TRBV9,once,TRBJ2-2
CASSDRSGGRSSYNEQFF,TGTGCCAGCAGTGACCGTAGCGGGGGCCGTAGCTCCTACAATGAGCAGTTCTTC,TRBD2,18,TRBV6-1,.,TRBJ2-1
CASSGYGEQYF,TGTGCCAGCAGTGGATATGGTGAGCAGTACTTC,.,11,TRBV2,few,TRBJ2-7
CASSEGATPDTQYF,TGTGCCAGCAGTGAGGGGGCGACCCCAGATACGCAGTATTTT,TRBD1,14,TRBV6-5,.,TRBJ2-3
CASSLVGGETQYF,TGTGCCAGCAGCTTAGTGGGGGGGGAGACCCAGTACTTC,TRBD2,13,TRBV7-8,.,TRBJ2-5
CASSPPGITAGELFF,TGCGCCAGCAGCCCCCCAGGGATTACGGCCGGGGAGCTGTTTTTT,.,15,TRBV4-3,.,TRBJ2-2
CAWDGVSGDTQYF,TGTGCCTGGGACGGAGTCAGTGGGGATACGCAGTATTTT,.,13,TRBV30,few,TRBJ2-3
CASSPLKLGTEAFF,TGTGCCAGCTCACCACTCAAGTTGGGCACTGAAGCTTTCTTT,.,14,TRBV18,.,TRBJ1-1
CASTWTSGYEQYF,TGTGCCAGCACTTGGACTAGCGGGTACGAGCAGTACTTC,TRBD2,13,TRBV6-6,.,TRBJ2-7
CASSYSMGVSTEAFF,TGTGCCAGCAGTTACTCGATGGGGGTTAGCACTGAAGCTTTCTTT,.,15,TRBV6-6,once,TRBJ1-1
CASRLTGDSYEQYF,TGTGCCAGTAGGTTGACAGGGGACTCCTACGAGCAGTACTTC,TRBD1,14,TRBV19,.,TRBJ2-7
CASSAGGGLSYEQYF,TGTGCCAGCAGTGCCGGCGGGGGGCTCTCCTACGAGCAGTACTTC,TRBD2,15,TRBV6-5,.,TRBJ2-7
CASSSLRGKDTEAFF,TGTGCCAGCAGCTCCCTCAGGGGTAAGGACACTGAAGCTTTCTTT,.,15,TRBV7-9,.,TRBJ1-1
CASSDRFYSNQPQHF,TGTGCCAGCAGCGACAGGTTCTACAGCAATCAGCCCCAGCATTTT,.,15,TRBV5-8,.,TRBJ1-5
CASRRWGTGGTYGYTF,TGTGCCAGCAGAAGATGGGGGACAGGGGGAACCTATGGCTACACCTTC,TRBD1,16,TRBV2,.,TRBJ1-2
CASSPAGLVGETQYF,TGTGCCAGCAGCCCGGCCGGACTAGTCGGGGAGACCCAGTACTTC,TRBD2,15,TRBV7-3,.,TRBJ2-5
CASSVGTSNGDTQYF,TGTGCCAGCAGTGTAGGGACTAGCAATGGGGATACGCAGTATTTT,TRBD2,15,TRBV2,.,TRBJ2-3
CASSLTVQGSGGYTF,TGTGCCAGCAGCTTAACTGTACAGGGGTCGGGTGGCTACACCTTC,TRBD1,15,TRBV7-2,few,TRBJ1-2
CASSWTEAVGTDTQYF,TGTGCCAGCAGTTGGACTGAGGCGGTGGGCACAGATACGCAGTATTTT,.,16,TRBV7-2,.,TRBJ2-3